Listed below are T cell receptor beta chains from one sample, sequenced in a study of blood T cell repertoires in COVID-19. The data were produced by immunoSEQ multiplex PCR, yet TCRdb's version contains in-frame clones alone and is incomplete. Of about 240,000 clones detected, almost 85% appear once; the ten largest clones hold about 5.1%. Sequencing was performed on peripheral blood. The source is a man in his fifties with COVID-19, enrolled during active disease. The CDR3 runs from the conserved cysteine through the conserved F or W. D genes are given only for firm matches. Clone size is stated in some rows and not others, as once, few, many or a class when expanded.

>TRBJ1-1|-|-|TRBV3-1/TRBV3-2
TGTGCCAGCAGCCAACGGGTGAACACTGAAGCTTTCTTT
CASSQRVNTEAFF
>TRBJ1-2|-|TRBD1|TRBV13
TGTGCCAGCAGCGTCCGGGACAGGGGAGGGAATGGCTACACCTTC
CASSVRDRGGNGYTF
>TRBJ1-1|-|-|TRBV5-4
TGTGCCAGCAGCTTGGGGACACCAGTGAACACTGAAGCTTTCTTT
CASSLGTPVNTEAFF
>TRBJ1-2|-|TRBD1|TRBV7-2
TGTGCCAGCAGACTTGGGGGACAGGCGATTGATGGCTACACCTTC
CASRLGGQAIDGYTF
>TRBJ2-1|-|TRBD2|TRBV6-2/TRBV6-3
TGTGCCAGCATCCCGGGAGGCCGCTACAATGAGCAGTTCTTC
CASIPGGRYNEQFF
>TRBJ2-7|few|TRBD1|TRBV11-2
TGTGCCAGCAGCCACGGGACAGGGCCCTACGAGCAGTACTTC
CASSHGTGPYEQYF
>TRBJ2-2|few|TRBD2|TRBV30
TGTGCCTGGAGTGGGCTAGCGGGGTTCGTTGGGGAGCTGTTTTTT
CAWSGLAGFVGELFF
>TRBJ1-3|-|-|TRBV10-3
TGTGCCATCGGAGGACGGTCCTCTGGAAACACCATATATTTT
CAIGGRSSGNTIYF
>TRBJ1-1|-|-|TRBV19
TGTGCCAGTACCGACCGGGGGGGTAGTTCCACTGAAGCTTTCTTT
CASTDRGGSSTEAFF
>TRBJ2-5|once|-|TRBV5-1
TGCGCCAGCAGCATGCCCGACAGCCAAGAGACCCAGTACTTC
CASSMPDSQETQYF
>TRBJ2-6|-|-|TRBV4-1
TGCGCCAGCAGCCAAGGAGGTGGCTCTGGGGCCAACGTCCTGACTTTC
CASSQGGGSGANVLTF
>TRBJ2-1|once|-|TRBV3-1/TRBV3-2
TGTGCCAGCAGCCCCCCAGATTTTGAGCAGTTCTTC
CASSPPDFEQFF
>TRBJ2-1|-|-|TRBV6-1
TGTGCCAGCAGTGAAGCCGCCGGGAGCCAGAGGGTCTTC
CASSEAAGSQRVF
>TRBJ2-5|-|TRBD2|TRBV9
TGTGCCAGCAGCGTAGGGACTAGCCACCAAGAGACCCAGTACTTC
CASSVGTSHQETQYF
>TRBJ1-1|-|-|TRBV2
TGTGCCAGCAGCCCTCAAGGGGGTAACACTGAAGCTTTCTTT
CASSPQGGNTEAFF
>TRBJ2-3|-|-|TRBV6-2/TRBV6-3
TGTGCCAGCAGTTATTTCGGACGGGACTGGTATTTT
CASSYFGRDWYF
>TRBJ2-7|-|-|TRBV19
TGTGCCAGTAGTATAAAAACAGGATACTACGAGCAGTACTTC
CASSIKTGYYEQYF
>TRBJ2-1|-|TRBD2|TRBV5-4
TGTGCCAGCAGCTTGGGTAGCGGGGCGGAGATCAATGAGCAGTTCTTC
CASSLGSGAEINEQFF
>TRBJ1-1|-|-|TRBV4-3
TGCGCCAGCAGCCTTCAGGTAAACACTGAAGCTTTCTTT
CASSLQVNTEAFF
>TRBJ2-7|-|TRBD2|TRBV3-1/TRBV3-2
TGTGCCAGCAGCCAAGATTGGGCTAGCGGGGTTTACGAGCAGTACTTC
CASSQDWASGVYEQYF
>TRBJ1-6|-|TRBD1|TRBV6-5
TGTGCCAGCAGCCCGGGACAGGGAAGGGGTTCACCCCTCCACTTT
CASSPGQGRGSPLHF
>TRBJ2-7|once|TRBD1|TRBV28
TGTGCCAGCAGTAGACGGGACAGTAACGAGCAGTACTTC
CASSRRDSNEQYF